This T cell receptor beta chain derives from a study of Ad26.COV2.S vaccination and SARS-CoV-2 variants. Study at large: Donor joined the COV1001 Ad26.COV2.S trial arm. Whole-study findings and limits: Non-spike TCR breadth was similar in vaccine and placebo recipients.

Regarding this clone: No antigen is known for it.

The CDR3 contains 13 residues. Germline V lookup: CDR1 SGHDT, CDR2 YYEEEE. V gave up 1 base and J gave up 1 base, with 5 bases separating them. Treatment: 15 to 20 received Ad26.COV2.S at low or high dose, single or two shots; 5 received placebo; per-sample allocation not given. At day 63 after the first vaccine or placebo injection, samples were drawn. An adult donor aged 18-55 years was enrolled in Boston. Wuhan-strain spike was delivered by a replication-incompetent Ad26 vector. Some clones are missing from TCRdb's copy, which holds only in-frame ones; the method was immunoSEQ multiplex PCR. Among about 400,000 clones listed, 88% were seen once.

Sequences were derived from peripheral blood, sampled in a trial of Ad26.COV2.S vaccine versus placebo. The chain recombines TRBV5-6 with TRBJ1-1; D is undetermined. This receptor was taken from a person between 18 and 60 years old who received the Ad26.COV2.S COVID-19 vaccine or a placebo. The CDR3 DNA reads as TGTGCCAGCAGCTTGCCAGGGAACACTGAAGCTTTCTTT. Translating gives CASSLPGNTEAFF.